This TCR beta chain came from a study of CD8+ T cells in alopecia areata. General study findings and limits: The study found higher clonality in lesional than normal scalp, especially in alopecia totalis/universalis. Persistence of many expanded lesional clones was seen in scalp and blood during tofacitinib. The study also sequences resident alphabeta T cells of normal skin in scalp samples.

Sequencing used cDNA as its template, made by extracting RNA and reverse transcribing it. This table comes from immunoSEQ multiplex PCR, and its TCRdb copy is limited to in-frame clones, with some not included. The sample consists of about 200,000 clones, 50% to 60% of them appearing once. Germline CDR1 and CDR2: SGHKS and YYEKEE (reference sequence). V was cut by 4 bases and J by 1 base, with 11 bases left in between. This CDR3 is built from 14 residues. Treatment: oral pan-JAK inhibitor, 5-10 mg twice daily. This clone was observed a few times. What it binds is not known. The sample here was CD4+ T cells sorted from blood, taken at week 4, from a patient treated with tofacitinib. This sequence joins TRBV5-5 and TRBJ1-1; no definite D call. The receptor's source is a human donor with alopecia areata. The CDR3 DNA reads TGTGCCAGCAGCGGAATGACGCGGAACACTGAAGCTTTCTTT. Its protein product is CASSGMTRNTEAFF.